Listed below are T cell receptor beta chains from one sample, sequenced in a study of CD8+CD57+ T cells in acquired aplastic anemia. TCRdb fed the reads into MiXCR, producing one record per CDR3 protein. The sample holds 200,000 or so distinct CDR3 sequences, around 66% seen once. The source material was sorted CD4+, CD8+, or CD8+CD57+ T cells (not recorded which) from PBMCs. These receptors all come from a human donor with severe aplastic anemia or a healthy control (not recorded which). The CDR3 runs from the conserved cysteine through the conserved F or W. A D gene is named only where the DNA matches it firmly. Rows may omit the clone size; those that give it use once, few, many or a size class.

j_gene: TRBJ1-1; v_gene: TRBV2; abundance: .; d_gene: TRBD1; CDR3nt: TGTGCCAGCAGCGACAGGGTCCCTGAAGCTTTCTTT; CDR3aa: CASSDRVPEAFF
j_gene: TRBJ1-1; v_gene: TRBV12-3/TRBV12-4; abundance: many; d_gene: .; CDR3nt: TGTGCCAGCAGAAAGAACCCGGACGGTTCGAACACTGAAGCTTTCTTT; CDR3aa: CASRKNPDGSNTEAFF
j_gene: TRBJ1-4; v_gene: TRBV7-8; abundance: .; d_gene: .; CDR3nt: TGTGCCAGCAGCTTCCTCGCTAATGAAAAACTGTTTTTT; CDR3aa: CASSFLANEKLFF
j_gene: TRBJ2-2; v_gene: TRBV7-2; abundance: .; d_gene: .; CDR3nt: TGTGCCAGCAGCTCCTGGACTCACACCGGGGAGCTGTTTTTT; CDR3aa: CASSSWTHTGELFF
j_gene: TRBJ2-7; v_gene: TRBV19; abundance: .; d_gene: TRBD1; CDR3nt: TGTGCCAGTACGGACAGGGGGCTTTTCCAGTACTTC; CDR3aa: CASTDRGLFQYF
j_gene: TRBJ2-2; v_gene: TRBV7-2; abundance: .; d_gene: .; CDR3nt: TGTGCCAGCAGCTTAGCAGGGCTGCACGGGGAGCTGTTTTTT; CDR3aa: CASSLAGLHGELFF
j_gene: TRBJ2-1; v_gene: TRBV20-1; abundance: .; d_gene: TRBD2; CDR3nt: TGCAGTGCTAGAGATGGAAAATGGCGGGAGGGCAGGAAAGGTTACAATGAGCAGTTCTTC; CDR3aa: CSARDGKWREGRKGYNEQFF
j_gene: TRBJ2-5; v_gene: TRBV7-2; abundance: .; d_gene: TRBD1; CDR3nt: TGTGCCAGCAGCTTATCGGACAGGAAAGAGACCCAGTACTTC; CDR3aa: CASSLSDRKETQYF
j_gene: TRBJ2-7; v_gene: TRBV12-3/TRBV12-4; abundance: few; d_gene: .; CDR3nt: TGTGCCAGCAGTCCCCTGGGACATACCTACGAGCAGTACTTC; CDR3aa: CASSPLGHTYEQYF
j_gene: TRBJ2-1; v_gene: TRBV13; abundance: .; d_gene: TRBD2; CDR3nt: TGTGCCGGGGGGGGGGGGAGCAACAATGAGCAGTTCTTC; CDR3aa: CAGGGGSNNEQFF
j_gene: TRBJ2-7; v_gene: TRBV6-2/TRBV6-3; abundance: many; d_gene: .; CDR3nt: TGTGCCAGCAGTCGGGACTACGAGCAGTACTTC; CDR3aa: CASSRDYEQYF
j_gene: TRBJ1-1; v_gene: TRBV19; abundance: .; d_gene: .; CDR3nt: TGTGCCAGTAGTACAGTAGGTAGGGACACTGAAGCTTTCTTT; CDR3aa: CASSTVGRDTEAFF
j_gene: TRBJ2-3; v_gene: TRBV13; abundance: .; d_gene: .; CDR3nt: TGTGCCAGCAGCCAAAAAGATACGCAGTATTTT; CDR3aa: CASSQKDTQYF
j_gene: TRBJ2-5; v_gene: TRBV2; abundance: .; d_gene: .; CDR3nt: TGTGCCAGCAGTGAGTTGAGCGACCAAGAGACCCAGTACTTC; CDR3aa: CASSELSDQETQYF
j_gene: TRBJ2-2; v_gene: TRBV19; abundance: .; d_gene: .; CDR3nt: TGTGCCAGTAGTATCACTAGTGGGGGGCTGTTTTTT; CDR3aa: CASSITSGGLFF
j_gene: TRBJ2-5; v_gene: TRBV20-1; abundance: .; d_gene: TRBD2; CDR3nt: TGCAGTGCTAGGATCGCGGGGGTAGAGACCCAGTACTTC; CDR3aa: CSARIAGVETQYF
j_gene: TRBJ2-7; v_gene: TRBV5-5; abundance: few; d_gene: .; CDR3nt: TGTGCCAGCAGCATCCTCTACGAGCAGTACTTC; CDR3aa: CASSILYEQYF
j_gene: TRBJ2-3; v_gene: TRBV12-3/TRBV12-4; abundance: .; d_gene: TRBD1; CDR3nt: TGTGCCAGCAGTTATGGACAGGGTGGGTCAGATACGCAGTATTTT; CDR3aa: CASSYGQGGSDTQYF
j_gene: TRBJ2-1; v_gene: TRBV28; abundance: few; d_gene: .; CDR3nt: TGTGCCAGCAGTTTTCCCGGACAAGAGCAGTTCTTC; CDR3aa: CASSFPGQEQFF
j_gene: TRBJ2-3; v_gene: TRBV20-1; abundance: .; d_gene: .; CDR3nt: TGCAGTGCTAGAGTGGGTTTGGATACGCAGTATTTT; CDR3aa: CSARVGLDTQYF
j_gene: TRBJ2-1; v_gene: TRBV24-1; abundance: .; d_gene: .; CDR3nt: TGTGCCACCACGGATTCCAATGAGCAGTTCTTC; CDR3aa: CATTDSNEQFF
j_gene: TRBJ2-2; v_gene: TRBV6-5; abundance: many; d_gene: .; CDR3nt: TGTGCCAGCAGTTCCCTTGCGGGGTGGAACACCGGGGAGCTGTTTTTT; CDR3aa: CASSSLAGWNTGELFF
j_gene: TRBJ2-5; v_gene: TRBV7-9; abundance: .; d_gene: .; CDR3nt: TGTGCCAGCAGCCAGGAACAGGAGTACCAAGAGACCCAGTACTTC; CDR3aa: CASSQEQEYQETQYF
j_gene: TRBJ2-7; v_gene: TRBV6-1; abundance: .; d_gene: TRBD1; CDR3nt: TGTGCCAGCATCCGTGGGACAGGGGGTATTGGGCAGTACTTC; CDR3aa: CASIRGTGGIGQYF
j_gene: TRBJ1-2; v_gene: TRBV29-1; abundance: many; d_gene: .; CDR3nt: TGCAGCGTTGGACCATTGCATTTTGATCATGGCTACACCTTC; CDR3aa: CSVGPLHFDHGYTF